Below, 30 T cell receptor beta chains from the same sample are listed, as sequenced in a study of post-analysis software for immune sequencing data. cDNA libraries for TCR beta contained unique molecular identifiers. TCRdb fed the PCR reads into MiXCR, producing one record per CDR3 protein. The sample includes hundreds of thousands of distinct CDR3 sequences, approximately 53% of them seen just once. For these TCRs, the target antigens are not known. Study findings and constraints: Roughly 5 TRBV segments occurring more often in patients than controls included TRBV5-6, TRBV5-1 and TRBV20-1.

The sequenced sample consisted of blood. The receptors here all came from a girl aged 5-17 years with multiple sclerosis.

The gene calls are TRBV12-3 or TRBV12-4 and TRBJ2-7, with D unresolved. The CDR3 spans 13 residues. V lost 0 bases and J 3 bases, leaving 6 bases between the germline ends. This chain's CDR3 is CASSLAGLYEQYF. The DNA of the CDR3 is TGTGCCAGCAGTTTAGCGGGCCTCTACGAGCAGTACTTC.

The chain joins TRBV19 to TRBJ2-5, with 11 bases that match TRBD2. Losses at the gene ends were 6 bases for V and 7 bases for J; bases not matched to a gene: 7. The CDR3 consists of 14 residues. The germline gives CDR1 LNHDA, CDR2 SQIVND (reference sequence). CDR3 nucleotides: TGTGCCAGTAGGGGTAGCGGGGGGGCCACGACCCAGTACTTC. Its protein product is CASRGSGGATTQYF.

The rearrangement links TRBV20-1 to TRBJ1-2; 8 bases are a match to TRBD1. The germline V gene encodes CDR1 DFQATT and CDR2 SNEGSKA (reference sequence). After removal of 4 bases from V and 8 bases from J, the junction contained 12 bases not matched to a gene. There are 14 residues in the CDR3. CDR3: CSATGQAGLGGYTF. The DNA of the CDR3 is TGCAGTGCTACGGGACAGGCTGGCTTGGGGGGCTACACCTTC.

V is TRBV7-6 and J is TRBJ2-1, with TRBD2 as a possible D gene (5 bases). The CDR3 contains 12 residues. V dropped 3 bases and J dropped 8 bases, with 8 bases sitting between them. CDR1 is SGHVS and CDR2 is FNYEAQ in the germline V gene. The CDR3 region is CASSFAGDEQFF. CDR3 nucleotides: TGTGCCAGCAGCTTTGCGGGCGATGAGCAGTTCTTC. The variable domain in full, completed from reference TRBV7-6 and TRBJ2-1, reads GAGVSQSPRYKVTKRGQDVALRCDPISGHVSLYWYRQALGQGPEFLTYFNYEAQQDKSGLPNDRFSAERPEGSISTLTIQRTEQRDSAMYRCASSFAGDEQFFGPGTRLTVL.

The genes are TRBV7-2 and TRBJ2-4, with 14 nucleotides matching TRBD2. Germline V gene sequence: CDR1 SGHTA, CDR2 FQGNSA. The CDR3 sequence is 20 residues long. The J segment lost 1 base and the V segment lost 1 base, leaving 9 bases of the junction unmatched. CDR3 nucleotides: TGTGCCAGCAGCTTAGTAGGGACTAGCGGGAGAACGGGGGCCAAAAACATTCAGTACTTC. This sequence encodes CASSLVGTSGRTGAKNIQYF.

Only one count was recorded for this clonotype. V gene TRBV5-1 combines with J gene TRBJ2-7; TRBD1 matches at 7 bases. J was trimmed by 0 bases and V by 5 bases; bases with no gene match: 5. The V gene's germline CDR1 is SGHRS and CDR2 YFSETQ. There are 14 residues in the CDR3. The CDR3 DNA sequence: TGCGCCAGCAGGAAGGACAGGAACTCCTACGAGCAGTACTTC. Its translation: CASRKDRNSYEQYF.

This clonotype was detected a few times. The chain has TRBV4-2 and TRBJ2-3; D remains unclear. This CDR3 comprises 13 residues. Germline values: CDR1 LGHNA, CDR2 YNFKEQ. The V gene lost 2 bases and the J gene lost 6 bases, with 9 bases spanning the gap. The CDR3 spells CASSQLNGDTQYF. CDR3 sequence (DNA): TGTGCCAGCAGCCAACTCAATGGGGATACGCAGTATTTT.

CDR3 coding DNA: TGTGCCACCAGCGTTCGGGACAGGGACTTTAGGTCCCAGCATTTT. This gives the protein CATSVRDRDFRSQHF. The chain combines TRBV15 with TRBJ1-5; 9 bases map to TRBD1. Germline V gene data show CDR1 as LNHNV and CDR2 as YYDKDF (reference sequence). The CDR3 consists of 15 residues. The ends lost 5 bases at V and 11 bases at J; junction bases unmatched: 13. Complete variable domain (other parts from reference TRBV15 and TRBJ1-5): DAMVIQNPRYQVTQFGKPVTLSCSQTLNHNVMYWYQQKSSQAPKLLFHYYDKDFNNEADTPDNFQSRRPNTSFCFLDIRSPGLGDTAMYLCATSVRDRDFRSQHFGDGTRLSIL.

In the case of this clonotype: A read error is possible here, since a much larger clone lies one base away. This chain joins TRBV14 and TRBJ1-2; D perhaps matches TRBD1 (5 bases). The V gene's germline CDR1 is SGHDN and CDR2 FVKESK. CDR3 size: 14 residues. Trimming shortened V by 4 bases and J by 4 bases, and 13 bases separated the two germline ends. Here the CDR3 reads CASSREGRSYGYTF. Written as DNA, the CDR3 is TGTGCCAGCAGCCGAGAGGGACGGTCCTATGGCTACACCTTC.

V and J are TRBV4-3 and TRBJ1-5; D unresolved. The CDR3 loop spans 14 amino acids. CDR1 and CDR2 from the germline V gene are LGHNA and YSLEER. Trimming took off 0 bases at V and 5 bases at J, with 8 bases between the two ends. The CDR3 DNA reads as TGCGCCAGCAGCCAAGATTTGGAGGATCAGCCCCAGCATTTT. Protein product: CASSQDLEDQPQHF.

The chain carries TRBV11-2 and TRBJ2-1, with 8 nucleotides matching TRBD2. This CDR3 has 15 amino acids. The J segment lost 5 bases and the V segment lost 6 bases, leaving 9 bases of the junction unmatched. Germline V gives CDR1 SGHAT, CDR2 FQNNGV. This CDR3 is CASRASGRVHNEQFF. The CDR3 nucleotides read TGTGCCAGCAGGGCCTCCGGGAGGGTCCACAATGAGCAGTTCTTC.

The chain combines TRBV20-1 with TRBJ2-6; D is possibly TRBD2 (6 bases). This CDR3 has 15 residues. V lost 2 bases to trimming and J lost 4 bases, with 12 bases between them. Germline V gene sequence: CDR1 DFQATT, CDR2 SNEGSKA (reference sequence). The CDR3 loop reads CSARSGSRGANVLTF. Written as DNA, the CDR3 is TGCAGTGCTAGAAGCGGGTCAAGGGGGGCCAACGTCCTGACTTTC.

Turning to this clonotype: Since the CDR3 does not end with the conserved phenylalanine or tryptophan, this likely comes from a read error. The V gene is TRBV12-3 or TRBV12-4, the J gene TRBJ1-2; 7 positions agree with TRBD1. The CDR3 loop spans 14 amino acids. The J segment lost 8 bases and the V segment lost 2 bases, leaving 8 bases of the junction unmatched. The CDR3 loop reads CASSLKPTGVGYTC. The CDR3 nucleotides read TGTGCCAGCAGTTTAAAGCCCACAGGGGTCGGCTACACCTGC.

The rearrangement links TRBV20-1 to TRBJ2-5, with D unclear. Trimming shortened V by 3 bases and J by 1 base, and 9 bases separated the two germline ends. The CDR3 has 13 amino acids. Per germline, CDR1 DFQATT and CDR2 SNEGSKA (reference sequence). The CDR3 bases are TGCAGTGCTAGGAGCGTCCTCCAAGAGACCCAGTACTTC. Its translation is CSARSVLQETQYF.

This clonotype was counted once. The chain combines TRBV7-9 with TRBJ2-5, with 13 bases that match TRBD2. The length of the CDR3 is 17 residues. V dropped 5 bases and J dropped 2; count of bases not matched to a gene: 8. The V gene's germline CDR1 is SEHNR and CDR2 FQNEAQ (reference sequence). The DNA for the CDR3 is TGTGCCAGCAGCCCACTGACTAGCGGGGGGACACAAGAGACCCAGTACTTC. As protein: CASSPLTSGGTQETQYF.

This sequence joins TRBV7-2 and TRBJ1-2, with 8 bases fitting TRBD1. After removal of 6 bases from V and 2 bases from J, the junction contained 8 bases not matched to a gene. The length of the CDR3 is 15 residues. The germline V gene has CDR1 SGHTA and CDR2 FQGNSA. CDR3 amino acids: CASRLRDRRNYGYTF. DNA for the CDR3: TGTGCCAGCAGACTCCGGGACAGGCGAAACTATGGCTACACCTTC. The full variable domain, with the rest looked up from reference TRBV7-2 and TRBJ1-2, is GAGVSQSPSNKVTEKGKDVELRCDPISGHTALYWYRQSLGQGLEFLIYFQGNSAPDKSGLPSDRFSAERTGGSVSTLTIQRTQQEDSAVYLCASRLRDRRNYGYTFGSGTRLTVV.

With regard to this clonotype: At one end, the junction sequence differs from germline, possibly due to a read error. The rearrangement joins TRBV2 to TRBJ2-5; D perhaps matches TRBD2 (7 bases). The CDR3 consists of 15 residues. Germline loops: CDR1 SNHLY, CDR2 FYNNEI. The CDR3 region is CANSELGGRLETQYF. The DNA of the CDR3 is TGTGCCAACAGTGAATTGGGGGGGCGATTGGAGACCCAGTACTTC.

The rearrangement joins TRBV25-1 to TRBJ2-1; 7 bases map to TRBD2. The CDR3 sequence is 16 residues long. V gave up 0 bases and J gave up 8 bases; unmatched junction bases: 10. From germline, CDR1 is MGHDK and CDR2 SYGVNS. CDR3 sequence (DNA): TGTGCCAGCAGTGAATACGGGGGAGGGGAAGGCTATGAGCAGTTCTTC. It encodes CASSEYGGGEGYEQFF. Filled out from reference TRBV25-1 and TRBJ2-1, the complete variable domain reads EADIYQTPRYLVIGTGKKITLECSQTMGHDKMYWYQQDPGMELHLIHYSYGVNSTEKGDLSSESTVSRIRTEHFPLTLESARPSHTSQYLCASSEYGGGEGYEQFFGPGTRLTVL.

CDR3 nucleotide sequence: TGTGCCAGCAGCTTGGTTGTGAGTGCAGATACGCAGTATTTT. The encoded protein is CASSLVVSADTQYF. The chain is built from TRBV7-3 and TRBJ2-3; D is unresolved. The CDR3 runs 14 residues. V was shortened by 3 bases and J by 4 bases, with 11 bases between the two germline ends. Germline V gives CDR1 SGHTA, CDR2 FQGTGA.

The J gene is TRBJ2-4, the V gene TRBV6-2 or TRBV6-3; 9 bases align to TRBD2. The J call may not be correct, given that the DNA end is closer to TRBJ2-7. The germline V gene encodes CDR1 MNHEY and CDR2 SVGEGT. The CDR3 has 15 residues. CDR3 amino acids: CASTSWAGGPFEQYF. The CDR3 bases are TGTGCCAGCACCTCGTGGGCGGGAGGGCCTTTCGAGCAGTACTTC.

This chain uses TRBV4-1 with TRBJ1-1; D remains unclear. The V end was cut by 0 bases, the J end by 4 bases, with 9 bases between. The germline V gene has CDR1 MGHRA and CDR2 YSYEKL. The CDR3 has 14 amino acids. The CDR3 bases are TGCGCCAGCAGCCAAGATGAGGGTGTCACTGAAGCTTTCTTT. Its protein product is CASSQDEGVTEAFF.

The chain joins TRBV5-1 to TRBJ2-3, with D perhaps TRBD1 (5 bases). CDR1 and CDR2 (germline): SGHRS, YFSETQ. Trimming took off 2 bases at V and 1 base at J, with 20 bases between the two ends. The CDR3 covers 18 residues. Here the CDR3 DNA reads TGCGCCAGCAGCTTTGGCTTTCTCCAGGGCCCCGGCACAGATACGCAGTATTTT. Its protein is CASSFGFLQGPGTDTQYF.

The chain couples TRBV3-1 to TRBJ2-4; 8 bases are shared with TRBD2. The J call may not be correct, given that the DNA end is closer to TRBJ2-7. There are 18 residues in the CDR3. From germline, CDR1 is LGHDT and CDR2 YNNKEL (reference sequence). DNA of the CDR3: TGTGCCAGCAGCCGCTCCTTTCCCTTGAACGCGGGAGGAGCCGAGCAGTACTTC. This translates into CASSRSFPLNAGGAEQYF.

The J gene is TRBJ2-1, the V gene TRBV6-5; unclear D gene. V lost 6 bases and J 8 bases, leaving 14 bases between the germline ends. CDR3 length equals 13 residues. The germline gives CDR1 MNHEY, CDR2 SVGAGI. The CDR3 spells CASRLQILDEQFF. For the CDR3, the DNA is TGTGCCAGCAGACTACAGATCCTCGATGAGCAGTTCTTC.

The chain couples TRBV29-1 to TRBJ2-3; 11 bases match TRBD2. The CDR3 contains 17 residues. Germline lookup yields CDR1 SQVTM and CDR2 ANQGSEA. V was pared by 4 bases and J by 5 bases, with 14 bases of the junction left unmatched. The CDR3 region has the DNA TGCAGCGTTGCACCTAGCGGGAGGTCCTCTAACGTAGATACGCAGTATTTT. This codes for CSVAPSGRSSNVDTQYF.

This clonotype has a handful of counts. The V and J genes are TRBV7-9 and TRBJ2-1; TRBD1 aligns across 8 bases. CDR1 is SEHNR, CDR2 FQNEAQ, per germline (reference sequence). CDR3 length equals 15 residues. Trimming took 3 bases from V and 2 from J; bases not matched to a gene: 3. The CDR3 reads CASSFQGATYNEQFF. Written as DNA, the CDR3 is TGTGCCAGCAGCTTTCAGGGGGCGACCTACAATGAGCAGTTCTTC.

The CDR3 loop is CSVSGTGGDEQYF. Here the CDR3 DNA reads TGCAGCGTCAGCGGGACAGGGGGCGACGAGCAGTACTTC. The chain couples TRBV29-1 to TRBJ2-7; 12 bases line up with TRBD1. Germline lookup yields CDR1 SQVTM and CDR2 ANQGSEA. Trimming cost V 6 bases and J 5 bases; bases outside gene matches: 5. This CDR3 has 13 residues.

A few counts support this clonotype. J is TRBJ2-7 and V is TRBV15; D is unresolved. This CDR3 region has 11 residues. V lost 4 bases and J 2 bases, leaving 3 bases between the germline ends. Germline lookup yields CDR1 LNHNV and CDR2 YYDKDF (reference sequence). The CDR3 spells CATSTTYEQYF. CDR3 DNA sequence: TGTGCCACCAGCACAACCTACGAGCAGTACTTC.

The chain recombines TRBV7-6 with TRBJ2-3, with D possibly TRBD1 on 5 matching bases. The CDR3 extends over 15 amino acids. The V and J ends lost 5 bases and 11 bases respectively, with 23 bases between them. Germline assignment: CDR1 SGHVS and CDR2 FNYEAQ. In DNA, the CDR3 is TGTGCCAGCAGCCTAACTCCAGCGCGGAGTCAGGGGCAGTATTTT. It specifies CASSLTPARSQGQYF.

V usage is TRBV27 and J usage is TRBJ2-5; D may be TRBD1 (5 bases). CDR3 size: 12 residues. Trimming removed 5 bases at V and 9 bases at J, with 13 bases between. From germline, CDR1 is MNHEY and CDR2 SMNVEV (reference sequence). The CDR3 region is CASSLLQGAQYF. The CDR3 nucleotides are TGTGCCAGCAGTCTACTTCAAGGGGCCCAGTACTTC.